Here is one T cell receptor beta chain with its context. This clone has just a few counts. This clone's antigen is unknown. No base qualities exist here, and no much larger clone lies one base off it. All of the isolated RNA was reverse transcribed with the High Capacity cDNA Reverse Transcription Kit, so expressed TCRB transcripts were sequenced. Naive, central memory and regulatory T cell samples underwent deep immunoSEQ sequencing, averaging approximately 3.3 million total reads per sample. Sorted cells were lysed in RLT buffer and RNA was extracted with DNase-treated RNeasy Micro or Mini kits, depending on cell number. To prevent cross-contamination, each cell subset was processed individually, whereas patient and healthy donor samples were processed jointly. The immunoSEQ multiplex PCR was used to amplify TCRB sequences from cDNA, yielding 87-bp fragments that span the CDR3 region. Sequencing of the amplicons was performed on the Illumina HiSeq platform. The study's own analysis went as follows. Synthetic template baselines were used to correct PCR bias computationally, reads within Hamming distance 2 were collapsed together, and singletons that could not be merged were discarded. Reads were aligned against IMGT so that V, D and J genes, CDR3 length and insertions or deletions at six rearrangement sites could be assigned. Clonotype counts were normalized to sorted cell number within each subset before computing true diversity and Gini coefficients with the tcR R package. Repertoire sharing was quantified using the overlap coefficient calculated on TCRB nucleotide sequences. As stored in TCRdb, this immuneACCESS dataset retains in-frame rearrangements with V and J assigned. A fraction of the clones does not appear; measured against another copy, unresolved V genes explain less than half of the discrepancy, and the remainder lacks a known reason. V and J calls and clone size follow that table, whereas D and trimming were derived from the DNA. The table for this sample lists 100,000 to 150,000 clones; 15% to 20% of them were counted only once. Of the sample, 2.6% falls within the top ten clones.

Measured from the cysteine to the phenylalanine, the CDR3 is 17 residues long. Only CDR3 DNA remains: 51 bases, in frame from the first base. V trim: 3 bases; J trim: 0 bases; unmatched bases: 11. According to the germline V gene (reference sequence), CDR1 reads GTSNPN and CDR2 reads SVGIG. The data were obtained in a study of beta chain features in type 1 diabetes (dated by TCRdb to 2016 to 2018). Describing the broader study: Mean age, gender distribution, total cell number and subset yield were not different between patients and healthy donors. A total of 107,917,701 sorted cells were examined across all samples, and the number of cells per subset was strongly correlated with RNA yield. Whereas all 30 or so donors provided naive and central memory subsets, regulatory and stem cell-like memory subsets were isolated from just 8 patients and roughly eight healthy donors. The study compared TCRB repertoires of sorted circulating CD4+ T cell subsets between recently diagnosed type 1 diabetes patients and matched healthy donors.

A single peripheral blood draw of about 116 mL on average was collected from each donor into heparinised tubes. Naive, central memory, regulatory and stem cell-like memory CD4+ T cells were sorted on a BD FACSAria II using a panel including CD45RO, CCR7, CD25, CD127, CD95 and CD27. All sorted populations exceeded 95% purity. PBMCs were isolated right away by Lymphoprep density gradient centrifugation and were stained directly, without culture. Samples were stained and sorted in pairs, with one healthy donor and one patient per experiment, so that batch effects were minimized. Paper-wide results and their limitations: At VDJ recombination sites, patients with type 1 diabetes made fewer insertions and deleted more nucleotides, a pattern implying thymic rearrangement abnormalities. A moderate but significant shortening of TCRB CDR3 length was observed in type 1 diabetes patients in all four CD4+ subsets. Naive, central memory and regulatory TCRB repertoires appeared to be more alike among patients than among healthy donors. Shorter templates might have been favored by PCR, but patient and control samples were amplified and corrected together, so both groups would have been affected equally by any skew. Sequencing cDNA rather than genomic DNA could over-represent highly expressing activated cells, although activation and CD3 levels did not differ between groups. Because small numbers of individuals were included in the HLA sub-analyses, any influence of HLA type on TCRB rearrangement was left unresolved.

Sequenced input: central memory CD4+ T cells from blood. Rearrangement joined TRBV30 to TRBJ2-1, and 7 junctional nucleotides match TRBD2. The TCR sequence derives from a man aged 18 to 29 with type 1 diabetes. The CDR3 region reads CAWRASGLYRSYNEQFF. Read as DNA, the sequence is TGTGCCTGGAGGGCTAGCGGCCTATACCGCTCCTACAATGAGCAGTTCTTC.